A single sample is the source of the 30 T cell receptor beta chains below, sequenced in a study of T cell repertoires in cytomegalovirus infection. TCRdb ran MiXCR on the reads and lists one entry per CDR3 protein. The sample holds roughly 600,000 distinct CDR3 sequences, 20% to 25% seen once. Sequenced input: CD8+ T cells from PBMCs. The source is a human donor in good health (CMV status not recorded). Some clones in this sample may be carry-over from other donors' samples.

This clonotype showed up just a few times. The chain carries TRBV20-1 and TRBJ1-5; 11 bases align to TRBD1. The CDR3 is made up of 14 amino acids. The trim removed 6 bases at V and 5 bases at J, leaving 6 bases unmatched. Germline V gene data show CDR1 as DFQATT and CDR2 as SNEGSKA (reference sequence). CDR3: CSATGTGGDQPQHF. The CDR3 DNA follows: TGCAGTGCGACCGGGACAGGGGGAGATCAGCCCCAGCATTTT.

This clonotype occurred many times. This CDR3 is CASSLVWDRDGEKLFF. CDR3 nucleotide sequence: TGTGCCAGCAGCTTAGTTTGGGACAGGGATGGTGAAAAACTGTTTTTT. The gene calls are TRBV7-8 and TRBJ1-4; 9 bases line up with TRBD1. The CDR3 covers 16 residues. The J segment lost 7 bases and the V segment lost 1 base, leaving 7 bases of the junction unmatched. Germline V gene lookup returns CDR1 SGHVS and CDR2 FQNEAQ. The whole variable domain, remainder taken from reference TRBV7-8 and TRBJ1-4, is GAGVSQSPRYKVAKRGQDVALRCDPISGHVSLFWYQQALGQGPEFLTYFQNEAQLDKSGLPSDRFFAERPEGSVSTLKIQRTQQEDSAVYLCASSLVWDRDGEKLFFGSGTQLSVL.

This clonotype showed up just once. The chain links TRBV29-1 to TRBJ1-2; D not resolved. Germline-derived CDR1 and CDR2 are SQVTM and ANQGSEA. The CDR3 runs 12 residues. CDR3 nucleotide sequence: TGCAGTGCCCCGAAACGGGACTATGGCTACACCTTC. It specifies CSAPKRDYGYTF.

The rearrangement uses TRBV6-2 or TRBV6-3 and TRBJ2-1, with 9 positions matching TRBD1. The V gene end was trimmed by 7 bases and the J gene end by 6 bases; junction bases not matched to a gene: 10. The CDR3 contains 15 residues. Germline assignment: CDR1 MNHEY and CDR2 SVGEGT. The CDR3 sequence: CASISTGGAFNEQFF. The CDR3 DNA reads as TGTGCCAGCATTTCCACAGGGGGCGCGTTCAATGAGCAGTTCTTC.

To note about this clonotype: A read error may produce the germline difference seen at one junction end. V gene TRBV7-6 combines with J gene TRBJ2-3, with D possibly matching TRBD1 (5 bases). Germline values: CDR1 SGHVS, CDR2 FNYEAQ. The CDR3 is 13 residues long. The CDR3 sequence: CASNLVGADTQYF. CDR3 nucleotides: TGTGCCAGCAACTTAGTAGGGGCCGATACGCAGTATTTT.

V and J are TRBV20-1 and TRBJ2-1; D not certain. The CDR3 has 13 amino acids. CDR1 is DFQATT and CDR2 is SNEGSKA in the germline V gene (reference sequence). Trimming pared 0 bases from V and 6 bases from J, leaving 9 bases between. CDR3 nucleotide sequence: TGCAGTGCTAGAGATAGGGCCACCAATGAGCAGTTCTTC. Residues: CSARDRATNEQFF.

The chain links TRBV3-1 to TRBJ2-1, with unresolved D. The CDR3 covers 13 residues. In germline, CDR1 is LGHDT, CDR2 YNNKEL (reference sequence). V lost 4 bases to trimming and J lost 8 bases, with 12 bases between them. CDR3 nucleotides: TGTGCCAGCAGCCCTTGTGATACGTATGAGCAGTTCTTC. Residues: CASSPCDTYEQFF.

The chain uses TRBV5-6 and TRBJ1-2; D not resolved. Deletions cut 0 bases from V and 4 bases from J, with 10 bases between. The CDR3 covers 14 residues. Germline CDR1 and CDR2: SGHDT and YYEEEE. This CDR3 reads CASSLGSYSYGYTF. In nucleotides, the CDR3 is TGTGCCAGCAGCTTGGGCAGCTACTCCTATGGCTACACCTTC.

The chain carries TRBV7-9 and TRBJ2-3; no clear D. Trimming took off 4 bases at V and 0 bases at J, with 14 bases between the two ends. Germline loops: CDR1 SEHNR, CDR2 FQNEAQ (reference sequence). This CDR3 spans 16 amino acids. CDR3 protein: CASSSWLATSTDTQYF. The CDR3 region has the DNA TGTGCCAGCAGCTCCTGGCTGGCTACGAGCACAGATACGCAGTATTTT.

This clonotype has ten or more counts. The chain has TRBV7-6 and TRBJ1-2; a weak D match, TRBD1 (5 bases). Trimming stripped 0 bases from V and 6 bases from J, with 14 bases between. This CDR3 contains 15 residues. CDR1 and CDR2 (germline): SGHVS, FNYEAQ. The DNA of the CDR3 is TGTGCCAGCAGCTTAGCCGAGGGGCAGGGCAATGGCTACACCTTC. Encoded protein: CASSLAEGQGNGYTF.

V and J are TRBV6-2 or TRBV6-3 and TRBJ1-3; 7 nucleotides match TRBD1. This CDR3 is built from 14 residues. Germline V gives CDR1 MNHEY, CDR2 SVGEGT. V trimming: 6 bases; J trimming: 2 bases; junction bases outside the gene matches: 4. CDR3 DNA sequence: TGTGCCAGCAGAGGGGGCCTCCCTGGAAACACCATATATTTT. Translation: CASRGGLPGNTIYF.

The sample holds many counts of this clonotype. The chain carries TRBV12-3 or TRBV12-4 and TRBJ2-3, with unresolved D. This CDR3 spans 12 amino acids. V was trimmed by 6 bases and J by 3 bases, leaving 7 bases between them. CDR3 nucleotides: TGTGCCAGCAGCTTCGGGACAGATACGCAGTATTTT. Protein: CASSFGTDTQYF.

This clonotype occurred a few times. The gene calls are TRBV20-1 and TRBJ1-1; no reliable D call. Germline V gene data show CDR1 as DFQATT and CDR2 as SNEGSKA (reference sequence). Deletions cut 0 bases from V and 0 bases from J, with 14 bases between. This CDR3 has 16 amino acids. The CDR3 DNA reads as TGCAGTGCTAGAGATTTGGCAGCAATTATGAACACTGAAGCTTTCTTT. Its protein is CSARDLAAIMNTEAFF.

V gene TRBV7-9 combines with J gene TRBJ1-6; 10 bases align to TRBD1. The CDR3 runs to 18 residues. With 1 base clipped from V and 0 bases from J, the junction kept 3 bases outside the gene matches. The V gene's germline CDR1 is SEHNR and CDR2 FQNEAQ (reference sequence). CDR3 sequence reads: CASSLVGQGYSYNSPLHF. CDR3 sequence (DNA): TGTGCCAGCAGCTTAGTGGGACAGGGGTACTCCTATAATTCACCCCTCCACTTT.

Ten or more counts support this clonotype. A junction boundary mismatches the germline segment, possibly from a read error. The CDR3, as DNA: TGTGCCAGCAGCTTAGGGACAGCAAACACTGAAGCTTTCTTT. It specifies CASSLGTANTEAFF. The chain is built from TRBV12-3 or TRBV12-4 and TRBJ1-1, with 7 bases matching TRBD1. CDR3 length: 14 residues.

The sample holds many counts of this clonotype. This chain connects TRBV7-9 to TRBJ2-7; TRBD2 matches at 10 bases. The CDR3 is made up of 15 amino acids. Unmatched junction bases numbered 4, after V lost 5 bases and J lost 0 bases. CDR1 and CDR2 from the germline V gene are SEHNR and FQNEAQ (reference sequence). CDR3 in DNA: TGTGCCAGCAGCCCAGCGGGGGGGAGCTCCTACGAGCAGTACTTC. It is translated as CASSPAGGSSYEQYF.

This clonotype was seen many times. This sequence joins TRBV7-2 and TRBJ2-4; D is possibly TRBD2 (6 bases). The length of the CDR3 is 13 residues. V lost 2 bases and J 10 bases, leaving 12 bases between the germline ends. Germline CDR1 and CDR2: SGHTA and FQGNSA. The CDR3 DNA reads as TGTGCCAGCAGCTTATCGGGCGGGGAAATTCAGTACTTC. Translated: CASSLSGGEIQYF.

The chain joins TRBV2 to TRBJ1-2; maybe TRBD1 (6 bases). V shed 4 bases and J shed 8 bases, with 14 bases lying between them. This CDR3 is 13 amino acids long. Per the germline V gene, CDR1 is SNHLY and CDR2 is FYNNEI. DNA for the CDR3: TGTGCCAGCAGTGGACGGGGGCCTAGAGGCTACACCTTC. Encoded protein: CASSGRGPRGYTF. The full variable domain, rest sourced from reference TRBV2 and TRBJ1-2, is EPEVTQTPSHQVTQMGQEVILRCVPISNHLYFYWYRQILGQKVEFLVSFYNNEISEKSEIFDDQFSVERPDGSNFTLKIRSTKLEDSAMYFCASSGRGPRGYTFGSGTRLTVV.

In its sample, this clonotype was seen many times. The V call is TRBV6-2 or TRBV6-3, the J call TRBJ1-5, with 9 bases matching TRBD1. Germline CDR1 is MNHEY and CDR2 is SVGEGT. The CDR3 totals 16 residues. After removal of 2 bases from V and 4 bases from J, the junction contained 6 bases not matched to a gene. For the CDR3, the DNA is TGTGCCAGCAGTTACCTGACAGGGGGTGGAAATCAGCCCCAGCATTTT. Translation: CASSYLTGGGNQPQHF.

The chain recombines TRBV6-2 or TRBV6-3 with TRBJ2-1, with D unclear. The CDR3 spans 11 residues. V was pared by 2 bases and J by 13 bases, with 9 bases between. Germline CDR1 MNHEY, CDR2 SVGEGT. The CDR3 loop is CASSYPEPQFF. The CDR3 DNA follows: TGTGCCAGCAGTTACCCGGAACCCCAGTTCTTC.

This clonotype showed up just a few times. The rearrangement links TRBV2 to TRBJ2-4, with D uncertain. CDR3 length: 12 residues. Trimming cost V 6 bases and J 5 bases, with 8 bases left between them. The germline V gene encodes CDR1 SNHLY and CDR2 FYNNEI. This CDR3 reads CASRDRQNIQYF. In DNA form, the CDR3 reads TGTGCCAGCAGGGACCGACAAAACATTCAGTACTTC.

The chain uses TRBV11-2 and TRBJ2-1; D possibly corresponds to TRBD1 (5 bases). Trimming shortened V by 4 bases and J by 0 bases, and 13 bases separated the two germline ends. Looked up from germline, CDR1 is SGHAT and CDR2 is FQNNGV. The CDR3 extends over 16 amino acids. CDR3 sequence reads: CASSSRGRGSYNEQFF. In DNA, the CDR3 is TGTGCCAGCAGCTCTAGGGGCAGAGGCTCCTACAATGAGCAGTTCTTC.

In this sample, this clonotype turned up a few times. V gene TRBV11-2 combines with J gene TRBJ1-3; D not certain. Trimming removed 4 bases at V and 0 bases at J, with 4 bases between. Germline CDR1 is SGHAT and CDR2 is FQNNGV. The CDR3 length is 13 residues. DNA for the CDR3: TGTGCCAGCAGCTCAACCTCTGGAAACACCATATATTTT. Its translation: CASSSTSGNTIYF.

This clonotype turned up a few times. This sequence joins TRBV12-5 and TRBJ2-1; 7 nucleotides agree with TRBD2. Germline values: CDR1 LGHNT, CDR2 FRNRAP. The CDR3 covers 16 residues. After removal of 6 bases from V and 9 bases from J, the junction contained 17 bases not matched to a gene. CDR3: CASGRFREGLRGEQFF. The DNA for the CDR3 is TGTGCTAGTGGCCGGTTCAGGGAGGGGCTACGAGGTGAGCAGTTCTTC. Together with reference TRBV12-5 and TRBJ2-1, the CDR3 gives the full variable domain: DARVTQTPRHKVTEMGQEVTMRCQPILGHNTVFWYRQTMMQGLELLAYFRNRAPLDDSGMPKDRFSAEMPDATLATLKIQPSEPRDSAVYFCASGRFREGLRGEQFFGPGTRLTVL.

The V and J genes are TRBV7-8 and TRBJ2-7; possible D gene TRBD1, 6 bases. The CDR3 covers 17 residues. V dropped 2 bases and J dropped 0 bases, with 17 bases sitting between them. Per germline, CDR1 SGHVS and CDR2 FQNEAQ. CDR3 sequence reads: CASSLPSQGPNSYEQYV. The CDR3 coding sequence is TGTGCCAGCAGCTTACCCTCGCAGGGGCCCAACTCCTACGAGCAGTACGTC.

Only a few counts were recorded for this clonotype. The chain couples TRBV2 to TRBJ2-7; D remains unclear. The CDR3 consists of 11 residues. CDR1 SNHLY and CDR2 FYNNEI come from the germline V gene. Trimming removed 6 bases at V and 5 bases at J, with 8 bases between. CDR3 bases: TGTGCCAGCAGCATCCAGGACGAGCAGTACGTC. It specifies CASSIQDEQYV.

This clonotype has more than one count but fewer than ten. The chain recombines TRBV2 with TRBJ2-7; unclear D gene. CDR3 length: 15 amino acids. The V gene lost 4 bases and the J gene lost 2 bases, with 15 bases spanning the gap. The germline gives CDR1 SNHLY, CDR2 FYNNEI. DNA of the CDR3: TGTGCCAGCAGTGGCGGCACTGGGGTCACCTACGAGCAGTACTTC. It codes for CASSGGTGVTYEQYF.

The chain has TRBV20-1 and TRBJ2-7, with 7 bases lining up with TRBD2. CDR1 and CDR2 (germline): DFQATT, SNEGSKA (reference sequence). The V and J ends lost 2 bases and 1 base, in that order; junction bases with no gene match: 11. This CDR3 spans 16 amino acids. CDR3 DNA sequence: TGCAGTGCTAGACCCGGCGCTAGCGGAGCATCCTACGAGCAGTACTTC. Amino acids: CSARPGASGASYEQYF.

This clonotype has ten or more counts. V usage is TRBV7-9 and J usage is TRBJ2-5; TRBD2 matches at 13 bases. From germline, CDR1 is SEHNR and CDR2 FQNEAQ (reference sequence). This CDR3 has 18 residues. The ends lost 4 bases at V and 3 bases at J; junction bases unmatched: 11. CDR3 in amino acids: CASSSLHVGTSGKETQYF. Written as DNA, the CDR3 is TGTGCCAGCAGCTCATTACACGTAGGGACTAGCGGGAAAGAGACCCAGTACTTC.

V is TRBV20-1 and J is TRBJ2-1, with 8 nucleotides matching TRBD1. V lost 6 bases to trimming and J lost 7 bases; unmatched junction nucleotides: 14. Germline CDR1 DFQATT, CDR2 SNEGSKA (reference sequence). This CDR3 is built from 15 residues. CDR3 sequence (DNA): TGCAGTGCGGTCGGTATTACAGGGGGTGGGAATGAGCAGTTCTTC. This translates into CSAVGITGGGNEQFF.